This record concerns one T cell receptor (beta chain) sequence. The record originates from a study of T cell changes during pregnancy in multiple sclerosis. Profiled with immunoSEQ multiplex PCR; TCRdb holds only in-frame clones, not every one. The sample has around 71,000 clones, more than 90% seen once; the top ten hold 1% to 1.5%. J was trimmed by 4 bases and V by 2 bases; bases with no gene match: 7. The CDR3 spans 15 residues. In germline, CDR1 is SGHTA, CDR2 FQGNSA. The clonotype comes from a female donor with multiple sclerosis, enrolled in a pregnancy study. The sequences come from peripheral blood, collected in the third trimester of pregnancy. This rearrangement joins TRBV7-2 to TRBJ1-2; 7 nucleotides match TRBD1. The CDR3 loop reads CASSLTHGTAYGYTF. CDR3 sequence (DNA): TGTGCCAGCAGCTTAACCCACGGGACAGCCTATGGCTACACCTTC. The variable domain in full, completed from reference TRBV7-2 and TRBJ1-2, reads GAGVSQSPSNKVTEKGKDVELRCDPISGHTALYWYRQSLGQGLEFLIYFQGNSAPDKSGLPSDRFSAERTGGSVSTLTIQRTQQEDSAVYLCASSLTHGTAYGYTFGSGTRLTVV.